What follows are 25 T cell receptor beta chains derived from one specimen sequenced in a study of blood T cell repertoires in COVID-19. The table came from immunoSEQ multiplex PCR; TCRdb's copy has only in-frame clones and leaves some out. Here the sample spans about 180,000 clones, approximately 85% being singletons. Sequencing used peripheral blood. The receptors were sampled from a man older than 75 with COVID-19, enrolled during active disease.

This clone was detected only a few times. This rearrangement joins TRBV11-2 to TRBJ1-4; 8 bases map to TRBD1. V was clipped by 0 bases and J by 6 bases; unmatched bases: 3. The germline V gene encodes CDR1 SGHAT and CDR2 FQNNGV. The CDR3 sequence is 15 residues long. The CDR3 DNA follows: TGTGCCAGCAGCTTAGAGGACAGGGAATATGAAAAACTGTTTTTT. Its protein product is CASSLEDREYEKLFF. The variable domain in full, with the rest retrieved from reference TRBV11-2 and TRBJ1-4, is EAGVAQSPRYKIIEKRQSVAFWCNPISGHATLYWYQQILGQGPKLLIQFQNNGVVDDSQLPKDRFSAERLKGVDSTLKIQPAKLEDSAVYLCASSLEDREYEKLFFGSGTQLSVL.

Only a few counts were recorded for this clone. V usage is TRBV28 and J usage is TRBJ1-5; TRBD1 might be the D (6 bases). CDR1 and CDR2 from the germline V gene are MDHEN and SYDVKM. This CDR3 is built from 16 residues. The V gene lost 6 bases and the J gene lost 4 bases, with 19 bases spanning the gap. The CDR3 protein is CASSVTHPQGNQPQHF. CDR3 DNA sequence: TGTGCCAGCAGCGTAACCCACCCTCAGGGGAATCAGCCCCAGCATTTT.

The chain links TRBV11-2 to TRBJ2-7; tentatively, D is TRBD2 (5 bases). This CDR3 has 15 residues. V shed 7 bases and J shed 0 bases, with 16 bases lying between them. CDR1 SGHAT and CDR2 FQNNGV come from the germline V gene. This chain's CDR3 is CASTQSGGFSYEQYF. DNA for the CDR3: TGTGCCAGCACCCAAAGCGGTGGCTTCTCCTACGAGCAGTACTTC.

The chain recombines TRBV28 with TRBJ1-1; 7 bases line up with TRBD1. Trimming removed 5 bases from V and 3 bases from J; junction bases left unmatched: 9. Per the germline V gene, CDR1 is MDHEN and CDR2 is SYDVKM. This CDR3 region has 15 residues. CDR3 sequence reads: CASSPRQGTYTEAFF. CDR3 DNA: TGTGCCAGCAGTCCCCGACAGGGAACTTACACTGAAGCTTTCTTT. Drawing the rest from reference TRBV28 and TRBJ1-1, the complete variable domain is DVKVTQSSRYLVKRTGEKVFLECVQDMDHENMFWYRQDPGLGLRLIYFSYDVKMKEKGDIPEGYSVSREKKERFSLILESASTNQTSMYLCASSPRQGTYTEAFFGQGTRLTVV.

V gene TRBV6-2 or TRBV6-3 combines with J gene TRBJ1-1; 10 nucleotides match TRBD1. The CDR3 spans 16 residues. Germline CDR1 MNHEY, CDR2 SVGEGT. V lost 4 bases, J lost 2 bases, and 7 bases stayed unmatched. The chain's CDR3 is CASSSPRQGANTEAFF. CDR3 in DNA: TGTGCCAGCAGTTCCCCTAGACAGGGGGCAAACACTGAAGCTTTCTTT.

This clone was detected a few times. The genes are TRBV4-3 and TRBJ1-1; D unclear. Trimming cost V 2 bases and J 3 bases, with 19 bases left between them. In germline, CDR1 is LGHNA, CDR2 YSLEER. CDR3 length: 17 amino acids. The DNA of the CDR3 is TGCGCCAGCAGCCAATCCCTCGCCGGGGAAATCGACACTGAAGCTTTCTTT. Its translation: CASSQSLAGEIDTEAFF.

The gene calls are TRBV19 and TRBJ1-5, with TRBD1 matching over 7 bases. Looked up from germline, CDR1 is LNHDA and CDR2 is SQIVND (reference sequence). CDR3 size: 13 residues. The ends lost 10 bases at V and 2 bases at J; junction bases unmatched: 5. CDR3 DNA sequence: TGTGCCACCCGACAGGGCGGCAATCAGCCCCAGCATTTT. Residues: CATRQGGNQPQHF.

The V gene is TRBV15, the J gene TRBJ1-4, with 7 bases identical to TRBD1. Germline-derived CDR1 and CDR2 are LNHNV and YYDKDF (reference sequence). V was pared by 4 bases and J by 11 bases, with 10 bases of the junction left unmatched. CDR3 length equals 14 residues. The CDR3 sequence: CATSNIPGDSKLFF. The CDR3 region has the DNA TGTGCCACCAGCAACATCCCCGGGGACAGCAAACTGTTTTTT. Drawing the rest from reference TRBV15 and TRBJ1-4, the complete variable domain is DAMVIQNPRYQVTQFGKPVTLSCSQTLNHNVMYWYQQKSSQAPKLLFHYYDKDFNNEADTPDNFQSRRPNTSFCFLDIRSPGLGDTAMYLCATSNIPGDSKLFFGSGTQLSVL.

J is TRBJ2-1 and V is TRBV5-1; 9 bases are shared with TRBD1. Germline CDR1 reads SGHRS; CDR2 reads YFSETQ. This CDR3 is built from 15 residues. The V and J ends lost 2 bases and 10 bases, in that order; junction bases with no gene match: 10. CDR3: CASSFAGTGNGEQFF. CDR3 nucleotides: TGCGCCAGCAGCTTCGCCGGGACAGGGAACGGGGAGCAGTTCTTC.

This clone was seen only once. The rearrangement links TRBV3-1 (or the pseudogene TRBV3-2) to TRBJ2-5; D is undetermined. V dropped 2 bases and J dropped 5 bases, with 9 bases sitting between them. The CDR3 contains 13 residues. CDR1 LGHDT and CDR2 YNNKEL come from the germline V gene (reference sequence). The CDR3 nucleotides read TGTGCCAGCAGCCAAACGCGTATGGAGACCCAGTACTTC. It encodes CASSQTRMETQYF.

This sequence joins TRBV24-1 and TRBJ2-2; 9 bases are shared with TRBD1. The trim removed 2 bases at V and 4 bases at J, leaving 1 base unmatched. CDR1 and CDR2 (germline): KGHDR, SFDVKD. This CDR3 is built from 15 residues. CDR3 sequence (DNA): TGTGCCACCAGTGATTCGGGACAGGGCACCGGGGAGCTGTTTTTT. Protein product: CATSDSGQGTGELFF.

The rearrangement uses TRBV5-1 and TRBJ2-2; D is perhaps TRBD2 (6 bases). The V gene lost 0 bases and the J gene lost 0 bases, with 18 bases spanning the gap. The length of the CDR3 is 19 residues. Per the germline V gene, CDR1 is SGHRS and CDR2 is YFSETQ. The CDR3 DNA is TGCGCCAGCAGCTTGGACCCCCCCGGGGGATACGCGAACACCGGGGAGCTGTTTTTT. It specifies CASSLDPPGGYANTGELFF.

The rearrangement links TRBV28 to TRBJ1-6, with D possibly being TRBD1 (5 bases). CDR3 length: 17 residues. V was trimmed by 5 bases and J by 1 base, leaving 15 bases between them. The V gene's germline CDR1 is MDHEN and CDR2 SYDVKM. The CDR3 region is CASSPWGGRSYNSPLHF. The CDR3 nucleotides are TGTGCCAGCAGTCCTTGGGGGGGTAGGTCCTATAATTCACCCCTCCACTTT.

In nucleotides, the CDR3 is TGTGCCAGCAGCGTGGCTCGACAGGGGGCGCGAGGCTACACCTTC. Its protein is CASSVARQGARGYTF. The gene calls are TRBV9 and TRBJ1-2; 10 bases fit TRBD1. With V trimmed by 2 bases and J by 8 bases, 9 bases remained unmatched. The CDR3 loop spans 15 amino acids. Germline CDR1 SGDLS, CDR2 YYNGEE.

The chain recombines TRBV12-2 with TRBJ1-6; TRBD1, the D gene given by the table, was not confirmed from the DNA. TRBV12-2 is a recognized pseudogene. The length of the CDR3 is 17 residues. Here the CDR3 DNA reads TGTGCAAGTCGCTTAGCGCGTCTGACAGTCCCTAATTCACCCCTCCACTTT. This translates into CASRLARLTVPNSPLHF.

J is TRBJ2-7 and V is TRBV7-2; tentatively, D is TRBD2 (6 bases). V was shortened by 8 bases and J by 3 bases, with 20 bases between the two germline ends. In germline, CDR1 is SGHTA, CDR2 FQGNSA. The CDR3 loop spans 15 amino acids. The CDR3 DNA reads as TGTGCCAGCCTCGGCAGGGTCTTCGGGGGCTACGAGCAGTACTTC. Translated, it gives CASLGRVFGGYEQYF.

This clone has a single count. CDR3 loop: CASSQPAGPSTDTQYF. Here the CDR3 DNA reads TGCGCCAGCAGCCAACCAGCGGGACCTAGCACAGATACGCAGTATTTT. The rearrangement links TRBV4-1 to TRBJ2-3; 7 bases fit TRBD2. Unmatched junction bases numbered 5, after V lost 2 bases and J lost 0 bases. CDR1 is MGHRA and CDR2 is YSYEKL in the germline V gene. CDR3 length: 16 residues.

CDR3 nucleotides: TGTGCCAGCAGTGAACTAGGACAGGGGTGGGACACTGAAGCTTTCTTT. Translated: CASSELGQGWDTEAFF. The rearrangement uses TRBV25-1 and TRBJ1-1; TRBD1 aligns across 9 bases. The germline V gene encodes CDR1 MGHDK and CDR2 SYGVNS. The CDR3 sequence is 16 residues long. The J segment lost 3 bases and the V segment lost 2 bases, leaving 7 bases of the junction unmatched.

The rearrangement uses TRBV3-1 (or the pseudogene TRBV3-2) and TRBJ2-7; 8 bases agree with TRBD1. Germline V gene sequence: CDR1 LGHDT, CDR2 YNNKEL (reference sequence). CDR3 length: 15 amino acids. J was trimmed by 5 bases and V by 2 bases; bases with no gene match: 8. CDR3 DNA sequence: TGTGCCAGCAGCCAACTACCGGGACAGGCGGACGAGCAGTACTTC. Its translation: CASSQLPGQADEQYF.

This clone was recorded only once. The chain has TRBV7-9 and TRBJ1-6; 10 positions agree with TRBD1. The CDR3 length is 17 residues. The J segment lost 0 bases and the V segment lost 5 bases, leaving 4 bases of the junction unmatched. Germline V gene lookup returns CDR1 SEHNR and CDR2 FQNEAQ (reference sequence). Here the CDR3 reads CASSLGQGSSYNSPLHF. CDR3 coding DNA: TGTGCCAGCAGCCTGGGACAGGGGAGCTCCTATAATTCACCCCTCCACTTT.

The CDR3 protein is CASSPMTSGGRETQYF. The CDR3 DNA follows: TGTGCCAGCTCACCAATGACTAGCGGGGGGAGAGAGACCCAGTACTTC. The genes are TRBV18 and TRBJ2-5; 13 nucleotides match TRBD2. The CDR3 extends over 16 amino acids. Germline CDR1 is KGHSH and CDR2 is LQKENI. After removal of 2 bases from V and 4 bases from J, the junction contained 4 bases not matched to a gene.

V usage is TRBV6-5 and J usage is TRBJ1-5, with 12 bases identical to TRBD1. Per germline, CDR1 MNHEY and CDR2 SVGAGI. After removal of 6 bases from V and 6 bases from J, the junction contained 6 bases not matched to a gene. CDR3 length: 15 amino acids. The CDR3 protein is CASSAGTGGPQPQHF. CDR3 sequence (DNA): TGTGCCAGCAGCGCCGGGACAGGGGGCCCTCAGCCCCAGCATTTT.

The rearrangement joins TRBV28 to TRBJ1-2, with TRBD1 as a possible D gene (6 bases). V was pared by 6 bases and J by 4 bases, with 12 bases between. Germline V gives CDR1 MDHEN, CDR2 SYDVKM. CDR3 size: 13 residues. DNA of the CDR3: TGTGCCAGCAGGCCTACAGGGAGCTATGGCTACACCTTC. Protein: CASRPTGSYGYTF.

The rearrangement links TRBV14 to TRBJ1-6; D gene unclear. The CDR3 is 16 residues long. Trimming removed 0 bases from V and 0 bases from J, with 6 bases in between. Germline V lookup: CDR1 SGHDN, CDR2 FVKESK. CDR3 nucleotides: TGTGCCAGCAGCCAAGACGTTCGCTCCTATAATTCACCCCTCCACTTT. It codes for CASSQDVRSYNSPLHF.

This sequence joins TRBV6-2 or TRBV6-3 and TRBJ1-4; D is perhaps TRBD1 (6 bases). The CDR3 contains 14 residues. Trimming left V 8 bases short and J 6 bases short, with 16 bases between. In germline, CDR1 is MNHEY, CDR2 SVGEGT. CDR3 in DNA: TGTGCCAGCGGCCTAACAGGGCCATATGAAAAACTGTTTTTT. Its protein product is CASGLTGPYEKLFF.